A single sample is the source of the 18 T cell receptor beta chains below, sequenced in a study of blood T cells in healthy people across ages. A sample-barcoded 5' primer and a J-beta primer mix were used in a second PCR of roughly 7 to 12 cycles. A single record per CDR3 protein comes from TCRdb applying MiXCR to the 5' RACE reads. This table holds some 800,000 distinct CDR3 sequences, roughly 25% found once. This same sample was also taken into another study, of T cells of mothers and their children.

The sample taken for sequencing was blood. The receptors were gathered from a boy aged 5-17 years in good health.

There are a few counts of this clonotype. The rearrangement uses TRBV20-1 and TRBJ2-1; tentative D call: TRBD2 (6 bases). The CDR3 has 17 residues. V was trimmed by 0 bases and J by 2 bases, leaving 17 bases between them. Germline V gives CDR1 DFQATT, CDR2 SNEGSKA (reference sequence). CDR3 in DNA: TGCAGTGCTAGAGACGACGAGGCGGGATGGCCCTACAATGAGCAGTTCTTC. This translates into CSARDDEAGWPYNEQFF.

The chain couples TRBV5-5 to TRBJ2-4; D is unclear. Germline V CDR1 and CDR2: SGHKS, YYEKEE (reference sequence). The CDR3 spans 14 residues. Trimming took 3 bases from V and 0 from J, leaving 7 bases between them. This CDR3 reads CASSSPKAKNIQYF. DNA of the CDR3: TGTGCCAGCAGCTCCCCCAAAGCCAAAAACATTCAGTACTTC. The whole variable domain, filled in from reference TRBV5-5 and TRBJ2-4, reads DAGVTQSPTHLIKTRGQQVTLRCSPISGHKSVSWYQQVLGQGPQFIFQYYEKEERGRGNFPDRFSARQFPNYSSELNVNALLLGDSALYLCASSSPKAKNIQYFGAGTRLSVL.

The V gene is TRBV6-5, the J gene TRBJ2-1; 8 bases match TRBD2. This CDR3 is built from 14 residues. J gave up 7 bases and V 5 bases, and 7 bases lay outside the gene matches. CDR1 and CDR2 from the germline V gene are MNHEY and SVGAGI. The CDR3 reads CASSQALAGNEQFF. In DNA form, the CDR3 reads TGTGCCAGCAGTCAGGCCCTAGCGGGTAATGAGCAGTTCTTC.

This clonotype has just a few counts. The CDR3 sequence: CASRKGETQYF. The CDR3 nucleotides are TGTGCCAGCAGGAAGGGGGAGACCCAGTACTTC. The chain couples TRBV7-6 to TRBJ2-5; D possibly corresponds to TRBD1 (5 bases). V was clipped by 6 bases and J by 5 bases, with 7 bases between them. Looked up from germline, CDR1 is SGHVS and CDR2 is FNYEAQ. This CDR3 region has 11 residues.

In this sample, this clonotype turned up a few times. The chain links TRBV7-9 to TRBJ2-6, with no clear D. Germline CDR1 is SEHNR and CDR2 is FQNEAQ (reference sequence). With 7 bases removed from V and 1 base from J, the gap between germline ends came to 11 bases. CDR3 length equals 15 residues. This chain's CDR3 is CASTSSLSGANVLTF. In DNA form, the CDR3 reads TGTGCCAGCACCTCGTCCCTGTCTGGGGCCAACGTCCTGACTTTC.

This clonotype appeared a few times. This chain connects TRBV20-1 to TRBJ2-1; the D is unclear. In germline, CDR1 is DFQATT, CDR2 SNEGSKA (reference sequence). CDR3 length: 14 residues. V was clipped by 0 bases and J by 0 bases, with 6 bases between them. The CDR3 region has the DNA TGCAGTGCTAGAGATGCCAACTCCTACAATGAGCAGTTCTTC. It translates to CSARDANSYNEQFF.

The J gene is TRBJ2-7, the V gene TRBV6-6; 11 bases are a match to TRBD2. Trimming at V came to 5 bases and at J to 9 bases, leaving 12 bases not matched to a gene. This CDR3 comprises 15 residues. Germline CDR1 reads MNHNY; CDR2 reads SVGAGI (reference sequence). The CDR3 sequence: CASSPGTSGFVGQYF. The CDR3 DNA follows: TGTGCCAGCAGTCCCGGGACTAGCGGATTCGTAGGGCAGTACTTC.

The chain employs TRBV20-1 and TRBJ2-3; D is unresolved. This CDR3 comprises 16 residues. Germline lookup yields CDR1 DFQATT and CDR2 SNEGSKA (reference sequence). Trimming took 1 base from V and 2 from J, leaving 16 bases between them. The CDR3, as DNA: TGCAGTGCTAGAGGCCCGTGGCACTCCAACACAGATACGCAGTATTTT. Translated: CSARGPWHSNTDTQYF.

This clonotype was detected a few times. The genes are TRBV6-4 and TRBJ1-1, with D hard to call. This CDR3 spans 13 amino acids. From germline, CDR1 is MRHNA and CDR2 SNTAGT. The V gene lost 11 bases and the J gene lost 3 bases, with 16 bases spanning the gap. DNA of the CDR3: TGTGCCCAGATAGAGGGCGGCGACACTGAAGCTTTCTTT. It codes for CAQIEGGDTEAFF.

There are a few counts of this clonotype. The rearrangement joins TRBV20-1 to TRBJ1-5; D not resolved. The CDR3 extends over 13 amino acids. Germline CDR1 DFQATT, CDR2 SNEGSKA (reference sequence). Trimming removed 0 bases at V and 8 bases at J, with 11 bases between. This chain's CDR3 is CSARDSTGEPQHF. Here the CDR3 DNA reads TGCAGTGCTAGAGATTCGACCGGGGAGCCCCAGCATTTT.

A few counts support this clonotype. In DNA form, the CDR3 reads TGTGCCAGCAGCTCTCAGGGCGGTCTAAATCAGCCCCAGCATTTT. Translating it yields CASSSQGGLNQPQHF. The chain has TRBV7-9 and TRBJ1-5; tentative D call: TRBD1 (5 bases). V lost 4 bases and J lost 4, with 14 bases in between. Looked up from germline, CDR1 is SEHNR and CDR2 is FQNEAQ (reference sequence). The CDR3 spans 15 residues.

J is TRBJ2-7 and V is TRBV29-1; tentatively, D is TRBD2 (5 bases). Germline V gene lookup returns CDR1 SQVTM and CDR2 ANQGSEA. Trimming stripped 7 bases from V and 3 bases from J, with 13 bases between. This CDR3 is 12 amino acids long. The CDR3 is CSALGSGYEQYF. CDR3 in DNA: TGCAGCGCCCTGGGGAGCGGCTACGAGCAGTACTTC.

The V call is TRBV12-3 or TRBV12-4, the J call TRBJ2-5, with D tentatively TRBD2 (5 bases). The J call may be wrong; the DNA end is better matched by TRBJ2-1. The CDR3 runs to 14 residues. The CDR3 spells CASSLTVQRDEQFF. The CDR3 nucleotides read TGTGCCAGCAGTTTAACAGTGCAGAGGGATGAGCAGTTCTTC.

This rearrangement joins TRBV7-8 to TRBJ2-1; 9 positions agree with TRBD2. Per germline, CDR1 SGHVS and CDR2 FQNEAQ. V lost 5 bases and J lost 8; bases outside the gene matches: 10. CDR3 length equals 15 residues. CDR3: CASSPPRGGAHEQFF. The DNA for the CDR3 is TGTGCCAGCAGCCCCCCCCGCGGGGGGGCTCATGAGCAGTTCTTC.

This clonotype was observed a few times. The J gene is TRBJ2-6, the V gene TRBV6-5, with no clear D. Germline V gene lookup returns CDR1 MNHEY and CDR2 SVGAGI. The length of the CDR3 is 16 residues. V lost 1 base and J lost 1, with 8 bases in between. Here the CDR3 DNA reads TGTGCCAGCAGTTACTTCTCACTGTCTGGGGCCAACGTCCTGACTTTC. Translating it yields CASSYFSLSGANVLTF.

This clonotype has a single count. At one boundary the junction diverges from the germline segment, which might be a read error. The rearrangement uses TRBV12-3 or TRBV12-4 and TRBJ2-3; D unclear. The CDR3 runs 14 residues. CDR3 protein: CASSGRVSADAQYF. CDR3 nucleotide sequence: TGTGCCAGCAGCGGCCGGGTGAGCGCAGATGCGCAGTATTTC.

CDR3 region: CSARSEDYEQYF. DNA for the CDR3: TGCAGTGCTAGATCGGAAGACTACGAGCAGTACTTC. The rearrangement joins TRBV20-1 to TRBJ2-5; D ambiguous. The J call may be faulty, since TRBJ2-7 better matches the DNA end. The germline gives CDR1 DFQATT, CDR2 SNEGSKA (reference sequence). The CDR3 extends over 12 amino acids.

The table lists this clonotype with a few counts. The chain has TRBV20-1 and TRBJ1-6; D not certain. In germline, CDR1 is DFQATT, CDR2 SNEGSKA (reference sequence). The ends were cut back, 3 bases at V and 7 bases at J, with 13 bases in the middle. The CDR3 runs 14 residues. The CDR3 DNA follows: TGCAGTGCTAGTGACCGGACGAACAATTCACCCCTCCACTTT. Amino acids: CSASDRTNNSPLHF.